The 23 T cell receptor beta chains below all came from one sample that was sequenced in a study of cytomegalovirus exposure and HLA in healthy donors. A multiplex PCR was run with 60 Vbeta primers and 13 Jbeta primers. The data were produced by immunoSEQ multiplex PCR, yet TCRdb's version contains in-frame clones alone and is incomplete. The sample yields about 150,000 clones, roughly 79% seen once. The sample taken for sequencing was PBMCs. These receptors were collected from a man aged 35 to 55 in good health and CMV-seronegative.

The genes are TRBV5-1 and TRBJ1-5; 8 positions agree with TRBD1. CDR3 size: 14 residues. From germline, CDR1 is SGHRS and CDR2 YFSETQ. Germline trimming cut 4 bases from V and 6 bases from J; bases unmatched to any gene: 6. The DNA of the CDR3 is TGCGCCAGCAGCGCGGACAGGGACGGTCAGCCCCAGCATTTT. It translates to CASSADRDGQPQHF.

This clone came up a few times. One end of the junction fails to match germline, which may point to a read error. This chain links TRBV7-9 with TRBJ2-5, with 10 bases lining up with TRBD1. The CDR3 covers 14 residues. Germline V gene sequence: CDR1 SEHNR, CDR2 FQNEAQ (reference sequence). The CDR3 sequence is CSSTPDRGMETQYF. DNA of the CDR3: TGTTCCAGCACCCCGGACAGGGGGATGGAGACCCAGTACTTC.

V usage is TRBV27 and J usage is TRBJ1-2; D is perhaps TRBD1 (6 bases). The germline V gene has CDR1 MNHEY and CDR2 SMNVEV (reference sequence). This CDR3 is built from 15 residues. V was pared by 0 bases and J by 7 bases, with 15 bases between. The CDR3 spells CASSLSLTGFPGYTF. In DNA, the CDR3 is TGTGCCAGCAGTTTATCCCTTACAGGGTTTCCTGGCTACACCTTC.

As DNA, the CDR3 is TGCGCCAGCAGCTTAAGCGGGGGGGGAATCATTCAGTACTTC. Encoded protein: CASSLSGGGIIQYF. The rearrangement links TRBV5-1 to TRBJ2-4; TRBD2 matches at 10 bases. Germline V CDR1 and CDR2: SGHRS, YFSETQ. The CDR3 contains 14 residues. V lost 2 bases to trimming and J lost 9 bases; unmatched junction nucleotides: 5.

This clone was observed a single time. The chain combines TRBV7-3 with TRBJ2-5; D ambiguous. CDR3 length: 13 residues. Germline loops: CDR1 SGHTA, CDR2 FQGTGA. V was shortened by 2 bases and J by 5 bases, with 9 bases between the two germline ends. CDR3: CASSLLEAETQYF. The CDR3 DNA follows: TGTGCCAGCAGCTTACTAGAAGCGGAGACCCAGTACTTC.

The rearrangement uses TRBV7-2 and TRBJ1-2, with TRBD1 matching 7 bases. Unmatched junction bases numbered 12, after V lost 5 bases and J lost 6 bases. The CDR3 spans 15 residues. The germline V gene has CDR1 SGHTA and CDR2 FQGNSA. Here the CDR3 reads CASSPNRGLGDGYTF. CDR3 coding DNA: TGTGCCAGCAGCCCTAACAGGGGACTTGGTGATGGCTACACCTTC. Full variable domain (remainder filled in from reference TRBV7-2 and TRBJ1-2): GAGVSQSPSNKVTEKGKDVELRCDPISGHTALYWYRQSLGQGLEFLIYFQGNSAPDKSGLPSDRFSAERTGGSVSTLTIQRTQQEDSAVYLCASSPNRGLGDGYTFGSGTRLTVV.

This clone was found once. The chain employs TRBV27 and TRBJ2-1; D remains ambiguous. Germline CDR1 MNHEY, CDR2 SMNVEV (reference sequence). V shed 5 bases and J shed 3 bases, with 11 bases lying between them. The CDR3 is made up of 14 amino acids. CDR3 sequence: CASSPPGGYNEQFF. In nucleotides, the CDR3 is TGTGCCAGCAGTCCCCCGGGTGGCTACAATGAGCAGTTCTTC.

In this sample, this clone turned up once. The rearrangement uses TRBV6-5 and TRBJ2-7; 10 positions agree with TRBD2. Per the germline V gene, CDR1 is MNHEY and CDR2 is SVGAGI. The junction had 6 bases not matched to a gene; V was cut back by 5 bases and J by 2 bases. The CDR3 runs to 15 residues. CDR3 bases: TGTGCCAGCAGTGCTACTAGCGGGAAGCCCTACGAGCAGTACGTC. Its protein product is CASSATSGKPYEQYV.

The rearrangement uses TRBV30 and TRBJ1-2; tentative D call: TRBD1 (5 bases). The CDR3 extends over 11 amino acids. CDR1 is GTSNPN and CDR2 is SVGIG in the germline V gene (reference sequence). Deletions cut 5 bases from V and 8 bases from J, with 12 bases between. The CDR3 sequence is CAWRTLGGYTF. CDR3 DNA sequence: TGTGCCTGGCGGACATTGGGCGGCTACACCTTC.

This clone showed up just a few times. The CDR3 here is CASSLAGEGEKLFF. As DNA, the CDR3 is TGTGCCAGCAGCTTAGCAGGGGAGGGCGAAAAACTGTTTTTT. The chain employs TRBV7-6 and TRBJ1-4; D is perhaps TRBD1 (5 bases). The V end was cut by 0 bases, the J end by 8 bases, with 10 bases between. Germline CDR1 is SGHVS and CDR2 is FNYEAQ. This CDR3 comprises 14 residues.

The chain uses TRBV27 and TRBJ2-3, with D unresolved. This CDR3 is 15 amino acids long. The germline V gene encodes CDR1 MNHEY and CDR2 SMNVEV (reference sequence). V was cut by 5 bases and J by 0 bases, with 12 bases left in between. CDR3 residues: CASSSSGRSTDTQYF. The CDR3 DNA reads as TGTGCCAGCAGTAGTTCGGGTCGCAGCACAGATACGCAGTATTTT.

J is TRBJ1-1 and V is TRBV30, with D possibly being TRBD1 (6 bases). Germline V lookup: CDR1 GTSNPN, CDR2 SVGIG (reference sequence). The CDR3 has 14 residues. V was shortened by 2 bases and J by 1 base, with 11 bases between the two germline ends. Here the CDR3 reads CAWSPRDKNTEAFF. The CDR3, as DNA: TGTGCCTGGAGTCCCCGGGACAAGAACACTGAAGCTTTCTTT. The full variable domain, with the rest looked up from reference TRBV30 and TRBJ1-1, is SQTIHQWPATLVQPVGSPLSLECTVEGTSNPNLYWYRQAAGRGLQLLFYSVGIGQISSEVPQNLSASRPQDRQFILSSKKLLLSDSGFYLCAWSPRDKNTEAFFGQGTRLTVV.

The CDR3: CASSVLGGDTDTQYF. The CDR3 region has the DNA TGTGCCAGCAGCGTACTAGGGGGAGACACAGATACGCAGTATTTT. The chain recombines TRBV9 with TRBJ2-3, with TRBD1 as a possible D gene (6 bases). Germline CDR1 reads SGDLS; CDR2 reads YYNGEE. This CDR3 has 15 amino acids. Trimming pared 1 base from V and 2 bases from J, leaving 11 bases between.

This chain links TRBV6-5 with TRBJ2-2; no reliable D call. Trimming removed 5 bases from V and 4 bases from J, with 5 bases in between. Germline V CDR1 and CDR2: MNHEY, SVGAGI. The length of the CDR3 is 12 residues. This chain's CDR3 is CASSRPTGELFF. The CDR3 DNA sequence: TGTGCCAGCAGTCGTCCCACCGGGGAGCTGTTTTTT.

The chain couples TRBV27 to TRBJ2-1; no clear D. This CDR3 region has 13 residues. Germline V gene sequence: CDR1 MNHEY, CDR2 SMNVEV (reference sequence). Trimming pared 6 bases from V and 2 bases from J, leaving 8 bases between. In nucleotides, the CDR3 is TGTGCCAGCAGCTGGGCCCCCTACAATGAGCAGTTCTTC. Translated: CASSWAPYNEQFF.

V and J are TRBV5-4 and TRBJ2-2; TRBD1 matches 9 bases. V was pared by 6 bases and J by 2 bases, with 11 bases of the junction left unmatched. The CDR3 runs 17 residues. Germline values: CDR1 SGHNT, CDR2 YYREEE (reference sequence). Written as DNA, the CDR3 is TGTGCCAGCACCCAAACGGGACAGGGATCTAACACCGGGGAGCTGTTTTTT. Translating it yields CASTQTGQGSNTGELFF. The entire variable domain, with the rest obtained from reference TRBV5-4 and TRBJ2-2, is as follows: ETGVTQSPTHLIKTRGQQVTLRCSSQSGHNTVSWYQQALGQGPQFIFQYYREEENGRGNFPPRFSGLQFPNYSSELNVNALELDDSALYLCASTQTGQGSNTGELFFGEGSRLTVL.

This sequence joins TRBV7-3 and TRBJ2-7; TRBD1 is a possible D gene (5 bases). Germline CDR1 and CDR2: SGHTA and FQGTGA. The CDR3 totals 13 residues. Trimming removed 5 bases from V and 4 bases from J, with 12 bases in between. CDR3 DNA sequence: TGTGCCAGCAGCGAAACTAAGGGGTACGAGCAGTACTTC. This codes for CASSETKGYEQYF.

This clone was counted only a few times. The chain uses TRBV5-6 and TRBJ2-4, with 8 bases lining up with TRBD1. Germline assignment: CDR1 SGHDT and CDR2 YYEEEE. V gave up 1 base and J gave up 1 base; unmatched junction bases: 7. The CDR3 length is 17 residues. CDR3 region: CASSLIWTGSAKNIQYF. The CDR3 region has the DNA TGTGCCAGCAGCTTGATTTGGACAGGGTCTGCCAAAAACATTCAGTACTTC. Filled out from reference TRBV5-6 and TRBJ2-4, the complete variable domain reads DAGVTQSPTHLIKTRGQQVTLRCSPKSGHDTVSWYQQALGQGPQFIFQYYEEEERQRGNFPDRFSGHQFPNYSSELNVNALLLGDSALYLCASSLIWTGSAKNIQYFGAGTRLSVL.

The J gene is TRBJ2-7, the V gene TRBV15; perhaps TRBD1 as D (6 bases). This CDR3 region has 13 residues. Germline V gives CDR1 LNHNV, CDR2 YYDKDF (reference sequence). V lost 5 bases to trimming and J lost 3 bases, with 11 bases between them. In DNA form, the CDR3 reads TGTGCCACCAGCGTTGGGGGCGGCTACGAGCAGTACTTC. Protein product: CATSVGGGYEQYF.

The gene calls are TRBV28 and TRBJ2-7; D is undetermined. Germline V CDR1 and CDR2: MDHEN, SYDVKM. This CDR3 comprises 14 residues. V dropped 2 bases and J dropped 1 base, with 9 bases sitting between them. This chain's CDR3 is CASSLAGYSYEQYF. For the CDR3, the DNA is TGTGCCAGCAGTTTAGCCGGTTATTCCTACGAGCAGTACTTC.

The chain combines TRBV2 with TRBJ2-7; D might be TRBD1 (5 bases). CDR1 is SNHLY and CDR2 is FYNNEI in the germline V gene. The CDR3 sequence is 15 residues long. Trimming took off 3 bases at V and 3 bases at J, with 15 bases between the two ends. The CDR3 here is CASSEPQGFYYEQYF. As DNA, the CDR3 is TGTGCCAGCAGTGAGCCGCAGGGCTTTTACTACGAGCAGTACTTC.

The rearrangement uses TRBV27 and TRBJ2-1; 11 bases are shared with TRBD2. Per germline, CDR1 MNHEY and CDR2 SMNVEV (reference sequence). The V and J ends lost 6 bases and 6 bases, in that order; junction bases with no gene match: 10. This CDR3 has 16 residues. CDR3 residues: CASSGLAGAVSNEQFF. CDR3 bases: TGTGCCAGCAGCGGACTAGCGGGCGCCGTTTCCAATGAGCAGTTCTTC.

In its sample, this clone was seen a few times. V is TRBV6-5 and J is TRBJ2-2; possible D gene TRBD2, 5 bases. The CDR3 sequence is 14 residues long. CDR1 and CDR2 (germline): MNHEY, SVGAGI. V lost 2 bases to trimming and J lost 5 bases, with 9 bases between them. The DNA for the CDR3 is TGTGCCAGCAGTTACGATTCGGGAACCGGGGAGCTGTTTTTT. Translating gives CASSYDSGTGELFF.